This entry lists 29 T cell receptor beta chains sequenced from one sample in a study of T cells after posttransplantation cyclophosphamide. Profiling relied on immunoSEQ multiplex PCR, and the TCRdb table lists in-frame clones only, not all of them. The data show about 25,000 clones, with none appearing a single time. A marrow graft followed busulfan-fludarabine conditioning, with cyclophosphamide on days +3 and +4. The sample consisted of PBMCs, taken after allogeneic stem cell transplant with posttransplant cyclophosphamide. The receptors originated from a young adult male patient who received an allogeneic stem cell transplant from a related donor, was CMV-positive, and had no GVHD. Some T cells could come from the graft donor.

This clone has at least ten counts. The V call is TRBV28, the J call TRBJ2-2; the match to TRBD2 covers 7 bases. After removal of 2 bases from V and 3 bases from J, the junction contained 0 bases not matched to a gene. Germline V gene sequence: CDR1 MDHEN, CDR2 SYDVKM. This CDR3 contains 14 residues. The CDR3 protein is CASSLLADTGELFF. The CDR3 DNA is TGTGCCAGCAGTTTACTAGCGGACACCGGGGAGCTGTTTTTT. Combining the CDR3 with reference TRBV28 and TRBJ2-2 gives the whole variable domain DVKVTQSSRYLVKRTGEKVFLECVQDMDHENMFWYRQDPGLGLRLIYFSYDVKMKEKGDIPEGYSVSREKKERFSLILESASTNQTSMYLCASSLLADTGELFFGEGSRLTVL.

This clone showed up many times. The J gene is TRBJ2-7, the V gene TRBV7-9, with TRBD1 as a possible D gene (5 bases). V lost 5 bases and J 5 bases, leaving 7 bases between the germline ends. The CDR3 consists of 11 residues. CDR1 is SEHNR and CDR2 is FQNEAQ in the germline V gene (reference sequence). CDR3 amino acids: CASSQGNEQYF. DNA of the CDR3: TGTGCCAGCAGCCAGGGAAACGAGCAGTACTTC.

This clone was seen ten or more times. The V gene is TRBV27, the J gene TRBJ2-2; D is perhaps TRBD2 (6 bases). CDR3 length: 17 residues. The germline V gene encodes CDR1 MNHEY and CDR2 SMNVEV (reference sequence). The ends were cut back, 2 bases at V and 6 bases at J, with 19 bases in the middle. Here the CDR3 reads CASSLPGFGRGAGELFF. The CDR3 DNA sequence: TGTGCCAGCAGTTTACCTGGTTTCGGGAGAGGCGCCGGGGAGCTGTTTTTT.

This clone was counted ten times or more. This chain uses TRBV9 with TRBJ2-3; D possibly corresponds to TRBD2 (6 bases). Between the trimmed V and J ends, which lost 7 bases and 6 bases, there was a span of 24 bases. The CDR3 is made up of 16 amino acids. In germline, CDR1 is SGDLS, CDR2 YYNGEE. This CDR3 reads CASSAGRLGVSDTQYF. In DNA, the CDR3 is TGTGCCAGCTCGGCGGGGCGGCTGGGGGTTTCGGATACGCAGTATTTT.

In its sample, this clone was seen many times. The V call is TRBV6-6, the J call TRBJ2-7; 8 bases are a match to TRBD2. Per germline, CDR1 MNHNY and CDR2 SVGAGI (reference sequence). This CDR3 is built from 15 residues. The junction had 7 bases not matched to a gene; V was cut back by 2 bases and J by 4 bases. The CDR3 DNA reads as TGTGCCAGCAGTTACGGGACTAGGAGCCAATACGAGCAGTACTTC. Translated: CASSYGTRSQYEQYF.

This clone was counted ten times or more. The rearrangement links TRBV5-1 to TRBJ2-5, with 12 bases lining up with TRBD2. With 2 bases clipped from V and 3 bases from J, the junction kept 2 bases outside the gene matches. This CDR3 is built from 15 residues. Germline CDR1 SGHRS, CDR2 YFSETQ. The CDR3 DNA sequence: TGCGCCAGCAGCTTACGACTAGCGGGAGAAGAGACCCAGTACTTC. Amino acid sequence: CASSLRLAGEETQYF.

This clone showed up many times. This chain links TRBV6-1 with TRBJ2-7, with 8 bases identical to TRBD2. This CDR3 contains 14 residues. Germline CDR1 MNHNS, CDR2 SASEGT. The V and J ends lost 7 bases and 3 bases, in that order; junction bases with no gene match: 8. Written as DNA, the CDR3 is TGTGCCAGCACAACTAGCGGCCAAGACTACGAGCAGTACTTC. Translation gives CASTTSGQDYEQYF.

This clone was found many times. The chain carries TRBV29-1 and TRBJ2-1; the match to TRBD2 covers 7 bases. The CDR3 covers 14 residues. V shed 7 bases, J shed 2 bases, and the junction held 8 bases outside the gene matches. Germline CDR1 and CDR2: SQVTM and ANQGSEA. CDR3 DNA sequence: TGCAGCGCGGAAGCGGGAAAAACCTACAATGAGCAGTTCTTC. Its translation: CSAEAGKTYNEQFF.

This clone appeared many times. This sequence joins TRBV10-2 and TRBJ2-7; D is uncertain. The CDR3 runs to 11 residues. Between the trimmed V and J ends, which lost 3 bases and 5 bases, there was a span of 5 bases. From germline, CDR1 is WSHSY and CDR2 SAAADI. CDR3 sequence: CASSDLHEQYF. The CDR3 coding sequence is TGCGCCAGCAGTGACCTCCACGAGCAGTACTTC.

This clone appeared many times. The chain couples TRBV4-1 to TRBJ2-1, with 8 bases that match TRBD2. The CDR3 is made up of 15 amino acids. Germline V gives CDR1 MGHRA, CDR2 YSYEKL. Trimming at V came to 2 bases and at J to 7 bases, leaving 7 bases not matched to a gene. The CDR3 protein is CASSQTGTSRNEQFF. CDR3 nucleotide sequence: TGCGCCAGCAGCCAAACCGGGACTAGTCGAAATGAGCAGTTCTTC.

This clone was recorded many times. The chain employs TRBV15 and TRBJ1-2, with TRBD1 identical over 11 bases. The CDR3 is 17 residues long. Losses at the gene ends were 0 bases for V and 5 bases for J; bases not matched to a gene: 8. The germline gives CDR1 LNHNV, CDR2 YYDKDF (reference sequence). The CDR3 reads CATSRDRTGGDLYGYTF. DNA of the CDR3: TGTGCCACCAGCAGAGACCGGACAGGGGGCGATTTATATGGCTACACCTTC.

Ten or more counts support this clone. The J gene is TRBJ2-5, the V gene TRBV5-1; the D gene is possibly TRBD2 (6 bases). The CDR3 has 14 residues. V was cut by 4 bases and J by 2 bases, with 12 bases left in between. CDR1 SGHRS and CDR2 YFSETQ come from the germline V gene. CDR3 nucleotide sequence: TGCGCCAGCAGCGACCAGGGACTTCAAGAGACCCAGTACTTC. Its protein is CASSDQGLQETQYF.

This clone has at least ten counts. The chain employs TRBV6-6 and TRBJ2-7, with a tentative D call TRBD2 (5 bases). Germline assignment: CDR1 MNHNY and CDR2 SVGAGI (reference sequence). Trimming pared 4 bases from V and 7 bases from J, leaving 8 bases between. CDR3 size: 11 residues. CDR3 in DNA: TGTGCCAGCAGTTCTTGGACTGAGCAGTACTTC. Protein: CASSSWTEQYF.

This clone has at least ten counts. This chain uses TRBV9 with TRBJ2-1; 9 bases are shared with TRBD2. The CDR3 is 15 residues long. Germline loops: CDR1 SGDLS, CDR2 YYNGEE. Unmatched junction bases numbered 8, after V lost 4 bases and J lost 6 bases. DNA for the CDR3: TGTGCCAGCAGCCACCGGGGACTAGCCCTCAATGAGCAGTTCTTC. This codes for CASSHRGLALNEQFF.

This clone was seen many times. This chain connects TRBV7-8 to TRBJ1-1; no firm D call. V lost 3 bases to trimming and J lost 2 bases, with 10 bases between them. CDR3 size: 14 residues. In germline, CDR1 is SGHVS, CDR2 FQNEAQ. The CDR3 region has the DNA TGTGCCAGCAGCTTTTACAGAGCTAACACTGAAGCTTTCTTT. Its protein is CASSFYRANTEAFF.

This clone was seen at least ten times. The chain carries TRBV7-9 and TRBJ1-1, with D maybe TRBD1 (5 bases). The V gene's germline CDR1 is SEHNR and CDR2 FQNEAQ (reference sequence). The CDR3 extends over 12 amino acids. V was cut by 3 bases and J by 7 bases, with 9 bases left in between. The CDR3 is CASSFDRNEAFF. The CDR3, as DNA: TGTGCCAGCAGCTTCGACAGAAATGAAGCTTTCTTT.

This clone was seen ten or more times. The chain is built from TRBV5-1 and TRBJ2-1; D gene unclear. Germline values: CDR1 SGHRS, CDR2 YFSETQ. Deletions cut 5 bases from V and 4 bases from J, with 13 bases between. There are 14 residues in the CDR3. Here the CDR3 DNA reads TGCGCCAGCAGACTTGGAGAGAGTTACAATGAGCAGTTCTTC. It yields the protein CASRLGESYNEQFF. The full variable domain, rest sourced from reference TRBV5-1 and TRBJ2-1, is KAGVTQTPRYLIKTRGQQVTLSCSPISGHRSVSWYQQTPGQGLQFLFEYFSETQRNKGNFPGRFSGRQFSNSRSEMNVSTLELGDSALYLCASRLGESYNEQFFGPGTRLTVL.

This clone was picked up many times. The gene calls are TRBV9 and TRBJ1-6; TRBD1 matches at 7 bases. This CDR3 region has 15 residues. Germline assignment: CDR1 SGDLS and CDR2 YYNGEE. V shed 3 bases and J 5 bases; nucleotides not matched to a gene: 5. In DNA, the CDR3 is TGTGCCAGCAGCGGGTCGACAGGGAATAATTCACCCCTCCACTTT. Protein: CASSGSTGNNSPLHF.

In this sample, this clone turned up a few times. J is TRBJ2-1 and V is TRBV9, with 12 bases fitting TRBD2. The V segment lost 0 bases and the J segment 6 bases; nucleotides outside the gene matches: 7. Germline CDR1 and CDR2: SGDLS and YYNGEE. This CDR3 comprises 17 residues. CDR3 region: CASSVDLAGGGGNEQFF. For the CDR3, the DNA is TGTGCCAGCAGCGTAGATCTAGCGGGAGGGGGGGGCAATGAGCAGTTCTTC.

The sample holds a few counts of this clone. The chain is built from TRBV7-2 and TRBJ2-5; 7 bases agree with TRBD1. J lost 1 base, V lost 1 base, and 6 bases had no gene match. CDR3 length: 16 amino acids. The germline V gene has CDR1 SGHTA and CDR2 FQGNSA. The CDR3 sequence: CASSLGDRVIQETQYF. The CDR3 DNA reads TGTGCCAGCAGCTTAGGAGACAGGGTGATCCAAGAGACCCAGTACTTC.

This clone was counted ten times or more. This chain connects TRBV7-3 to TRBJ2-5; 8 positions agree with TRBD1. The CDR3 is made up of 18 amino acids. V lost 7 bases to trimming and J lost 2 bases; unmatched junction nucleotides: 18. In germline, CDR1 is SGHTA, CDR2 FQGTGA. The CDR3 protein is CASTLRGRGPAEQETQYF. DNA for the CDR3: TGTGCCAGCACGTTAAGGGGCAGGGGGCCCGCTGAACAAGAGACCCAGTACTTC.

Many counts were recorded for this clone. This chain joins TRBV6-1 and TRBJ2-7, with D tentatively TRBD2 (6 bases). V shed 6 bases and J shed 4 bases, with 19 bases lying between them. Germline CDR1 reads MNHNS; CDR2 reads SASEGT. This CDR3 region has 15 residues. CDR3 DNA: TGTGCCAGCAGGGGGACTGGGGGTGGGTGGTACGAGCAGTACTTC. Translating gives CASRGTGGGWYEQYF.

The rearrangement joins TRBV7-6 to TRBJ2-5; D uncertain. The J call is in doubt because the DNA end fits TRBJ2-7 better. CDR1 and CDR2 (germline): SGHVS, FNYEAQ. The CDR3 consists of 13 residues. CDR3 sequence (DNA): TGTGCCAGCAGCTTAGCGGTTGAATACGAGCAGTACTTC. Protein: CASSLAVEYEQYF.

This clone was seen many times. The chain joins TRBV5-1 to TRBJ1-1; maybe TRBD1 (6 bases). CDR3 length: 13 amino acids. Trimming cost V 0 bases and J 5 bases, with 8 bases left between them. Germline CDR1 reads SGHRS; CDR2 reads YFSETQ. The CDR3 spells CASSLAQGTEAFF. CDR3 in DNA: TGCGCCAGCAGCTTGGCGCAGGGGACTGAAGCTTTCTTT.

In its sample, this clone was seen many times. The chain employs TRBV27 and TRBJ2-7; D might be TRBD2 (6 bases). Germline V CDR1 and CDR2: MNHEY, SMNVEV (reference sequence). CDR3 length equals 13 residues. The V gene lost 6 bases and the J gene lost 3 bases, with 12 bases spanning the gap. DNA of the CDR3: TGTGCCAGCAGCCCCGGACTATTCTACGAGCAGTACTTC. Translated: CASSPGLFYEQYF.

This clone was detected ten times or more. The rearrangement links TRBV30 to TRBJ2-7; TRBD1 is a possible D gene (5 bases). Trimming removed 0 bases at V and 2 bases at J, with 17 bases between. Germline V gene sequence: CDR1 GTSNPN, CDR2 SVGIG (reference sequence). The CDR3 runs to 16 residues. CDR3 coding DNA: TGTGCCTGGAGTGTTCAGGCTCCCAGGGTGCCCTACGAGCAGTACTTC. It translates to CAWSVQAPRVPYEQYF.

This clone was seen at least ten times. The V gene is TRBV5-8, the J gene TRBJ1-1; 11 bases line up with TRBD1. The junction had 10 bases not matched to a gene; V was cut back by 4 bases and J by 2 bases. This CDR3 spans 17 amino acids. The germline CDR1 and CDR2 sequences are SGHTS and YDEGEE. The CDR3 bases are TGTGCCAGCAGCGGTTGGGACAGGGGGTTCCCTAACACTGAAGCTTTCTTT. Protein product: CASSGWDRGFPNTEAFF.

In this sample, this clone turned up many times. V is TRBV6-1 and J is TRBJ2-1; 8 bases line up with TRBD2. V lost 6 bases, J lost 2 bases, and 6 bases stayed unmatched. The CDR3 sequence is 15 residues long. Germline V lookup: CDR1 MNHNS, CDR2 SASEGT. This chain's CDR3 is CASRAAGATYNEQFF. CDR3 bases: TGTGCCAGCAGGGCAGCGGGAGCAACCTACAATGAGCAGTTCTTC.

This clone was counted at least ten times. The rearrangement joins TRBV19 to TRBJ1-1, with 10 nucleotides matching TRBD1. CDR3 length equals 15 residues. Germline values: CDR1 LNHDA, CDR2 SQIVND (reference sequence). V was clipped by 4 bases and J by 1 base; unmatched bases: 3. This chain's CDR3 is CASSSRDRGNTEAFF. The CDR3, as DNA: TGTGCCAGTAGTAGCCGGGACAGGGGGAACACTGAAGCTTTCTTT.